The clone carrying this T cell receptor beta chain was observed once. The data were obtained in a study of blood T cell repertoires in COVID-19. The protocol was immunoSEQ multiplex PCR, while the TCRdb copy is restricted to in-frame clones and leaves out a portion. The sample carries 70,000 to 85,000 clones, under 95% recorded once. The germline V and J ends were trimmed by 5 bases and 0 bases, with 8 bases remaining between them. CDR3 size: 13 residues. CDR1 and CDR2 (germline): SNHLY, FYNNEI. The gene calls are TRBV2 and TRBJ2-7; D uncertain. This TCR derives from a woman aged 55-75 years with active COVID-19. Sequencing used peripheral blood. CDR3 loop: CASSWQISYEQYF. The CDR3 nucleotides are TGTGCCAGCAGTTGGCAGATCTCCTACGAGCAGTACTTC.